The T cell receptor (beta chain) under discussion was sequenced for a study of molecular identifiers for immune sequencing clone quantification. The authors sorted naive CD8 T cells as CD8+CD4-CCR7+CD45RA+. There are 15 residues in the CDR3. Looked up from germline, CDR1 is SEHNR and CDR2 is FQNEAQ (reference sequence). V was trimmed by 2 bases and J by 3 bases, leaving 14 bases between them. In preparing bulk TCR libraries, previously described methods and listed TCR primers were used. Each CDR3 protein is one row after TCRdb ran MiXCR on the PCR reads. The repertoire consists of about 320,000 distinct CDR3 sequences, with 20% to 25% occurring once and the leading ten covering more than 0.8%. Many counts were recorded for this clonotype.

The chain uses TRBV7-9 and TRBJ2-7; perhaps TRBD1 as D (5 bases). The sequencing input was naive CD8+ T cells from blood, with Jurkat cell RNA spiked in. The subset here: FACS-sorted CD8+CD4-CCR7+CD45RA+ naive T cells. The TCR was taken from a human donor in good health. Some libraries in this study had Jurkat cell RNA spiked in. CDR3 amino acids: CASSLYRQTDYEQYF. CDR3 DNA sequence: TGTGCCAGCAGCTTATACCGACAGACTGACTACGAGCAGTACTTC.